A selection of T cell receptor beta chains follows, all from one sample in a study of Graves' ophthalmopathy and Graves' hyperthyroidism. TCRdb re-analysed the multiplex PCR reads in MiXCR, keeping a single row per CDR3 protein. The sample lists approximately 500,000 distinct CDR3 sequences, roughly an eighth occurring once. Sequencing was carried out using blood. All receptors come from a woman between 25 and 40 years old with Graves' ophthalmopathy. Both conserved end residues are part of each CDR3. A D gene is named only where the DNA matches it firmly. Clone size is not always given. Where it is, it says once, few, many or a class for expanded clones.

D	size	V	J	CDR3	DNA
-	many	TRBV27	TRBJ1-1	CASSLSRSTEALF	TGTGCCAGCAGTTTATCGAGGAGCACTGAAGCTCTCTTT
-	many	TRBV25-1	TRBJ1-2	CASRKGPSYGYTF	TGTGCCAGCAGGAAAGGGCCATCCTATGGCTACACCTTC
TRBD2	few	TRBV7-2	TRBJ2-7	CASSPTSGMDKQYF	TGTGCCAGCAGCCCCACTAGCGGGATGGACAAGCAGTACTTC
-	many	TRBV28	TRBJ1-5	CASSLDSANQPQHF	TGTGCCAGCAGTTTGGACAGTGCTAATCAGCCCCAGCATTTT
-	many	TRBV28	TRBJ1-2	CASMTPPNYGYTF	TGTGCCAGCATGACGCCCCCCAACTATGGCTACACCTTC
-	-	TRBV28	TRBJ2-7	CASSLEVGPWGYEQYF	TGTGCCAGCAGTTTAGAGGTAGGCCCGTGGGGGTACGAGCAGTACTTC
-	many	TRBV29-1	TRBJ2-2	CSVTGTANTGELFF	TGCAGCGTGACGGGAACAGCGAACACCGGGGAGCTGTTTTTT
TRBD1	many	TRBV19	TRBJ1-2	CASSIDSRGPGYGYTF	TGTGCCAGTAGTATAGATTCCAGGGGGCCTGGCTATGGCTACACCTTC
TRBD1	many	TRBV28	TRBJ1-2	CASSPGTGVGSGYTF	TGTGCCAGCAGTCCCGGGACAGGGGTAGGGTCTGGCTACACCTTC
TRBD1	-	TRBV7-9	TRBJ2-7	CASSLALPGQGAYEQYF	TGTGCCAGCAGCTTAGCCCTACCGGGACAGGGGGCCTACGAGCAGTACTTC
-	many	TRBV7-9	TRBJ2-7	CASSETGLSSYEQYF	TGTGCCAGCAGCGAAACAGGGTTAAGCTCCTACGAGCAGTACTTC
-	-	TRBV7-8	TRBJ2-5	CASWQGYQETQYF	TGTGCCAGCTGGCAGGGGTACCAAGAGACCCAGTACTTC
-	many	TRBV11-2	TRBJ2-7	CASSLYVGGSQSSYEQYF	TGTGCCAGCAGCTTATATGTTGGCGGGTCCCAAAGCTCCTACGAGCAGTACTTC
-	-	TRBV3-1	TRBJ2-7	CASSDGSTYEQYF	TGTGCCAGCAGCGACGGGTCCACCTACGAGCAGTACTTC
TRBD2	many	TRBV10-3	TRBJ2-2	CAINNGLAGVVTGELFF	TGTGCCATCAACAATGGACTAGCGGGAGTGGTCACCGGGGAGCTGTTTTTT
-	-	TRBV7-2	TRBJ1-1	CASSLDTNEAFF	TGTGCCAGCAGCTTAGATACTAACGAAGCTTTCTTT
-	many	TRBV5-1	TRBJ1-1	CASRTTALATNTEAFF	TGCGCCAGCAGAACGACAGCTTTAGCCACGAACACTGAAGCTTTCTTT
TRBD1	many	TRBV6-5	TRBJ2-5	CATRRDRAQETQYF	TGTGCCACCCGTCGCGACAGGGCCCAAGAGACCCAGTACTTC
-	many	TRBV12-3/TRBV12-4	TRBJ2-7	CASRLRDTGTYEQYF	TGTGCCAGCAGATTGCGGGACACCGGGACCTACGAGCAGTACTTC
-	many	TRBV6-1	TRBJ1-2	CASRKGPNYGYTF	TGTGCCAGCAGGAAGGGACCTAACTATGGCTACACCTTC
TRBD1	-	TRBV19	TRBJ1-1	CATNTGANTEAFF	TGTGCCACTAATACAGGGGCGAACACTGAAGCTTTCTTT
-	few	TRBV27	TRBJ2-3	CASRGADTQYF	TGTGCCAGCAGGGGCGCAGATACGCAGTATTTT
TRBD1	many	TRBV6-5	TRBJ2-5	CASSYGVLTGETQYF	TGTGCCAGCAGTTACGGCGTTTTGACAGGGGAGACCCAGTACTTC
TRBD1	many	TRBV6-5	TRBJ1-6	CASIPGGTGYSPLHF	TGTGCCAGCATCCCTGGAGGGACAGGGTATTCACCCCTCCACTTT
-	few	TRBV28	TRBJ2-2	CASFDREGTGELFF	TGTGCCAGCTTCGACAGGGAGGGCACCGGGGAGCTGTTTTTT
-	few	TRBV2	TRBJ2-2	CASGGKGANTGELFF	TGTGCCAGCGGGGGCAAGGGGGCGAACACCGGGGAGCTGTTTTTT
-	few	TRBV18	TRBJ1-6	CASSPIEGFSPLHF	TGTGCCAGCTCACCGATAGAGGGATTTTCACCCCTCCACTTT
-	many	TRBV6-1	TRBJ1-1	CASRREQGAGGTEAFF	TGTGCCAGCAGAAGGGAACAGGGTGCGGGAGGTACTGAAGCTTTCTTT
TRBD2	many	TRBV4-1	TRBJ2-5	CASSPPPQGLAGEGETQYF	TGCGCCAGCAGCCCCCCCCCCCAAGGACTAGCGGGAGAAGGGGAGACCCAGTACTTC
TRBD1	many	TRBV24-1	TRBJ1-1	CATRKTGLPTEAFF	TGTGCCACCAGGAAGACAGGGCTGCCCACTGAAGCTTTCTTT
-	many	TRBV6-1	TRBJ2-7	CASKPLDSYEQYF	TGTGCCAGCAAACCACTAGACAGCTACGAGCAGTACTTC
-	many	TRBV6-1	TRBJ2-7	CASSPGTAYYEQYF	TGTGCCAGCAGTCCCGGGACCGCTTACTACGAGCAGTACTTC
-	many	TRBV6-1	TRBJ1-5	CASSSSWGQPQHF	TGTGCCAGCAGTAGCAGTTGGGGTCAGCCCCAGCATTTT
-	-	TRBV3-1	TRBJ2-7	CASSPRPEGLFTYEQYF	TGTGCCAGCAGCCCTCGTCCTGAGGGCCTCTTTACCTACGAGCAGTACTTC
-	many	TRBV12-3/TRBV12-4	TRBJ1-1	CASSFWRGEAFF	TGTGCCAGCAGTTTCTGGCGGGGTGAAGCTTTCTTT
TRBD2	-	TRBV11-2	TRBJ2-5	CASSSRLAEYQETQDF	TGTGCCAGCAGCTCGCGACTAGCAGAGTACCAAGAGACCCAGGACTTC
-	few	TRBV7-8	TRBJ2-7	CASSLAQQYEQYF	TGTGCCAGCAGCTTAGCTCAGCAATACGAGCAGTACTTC
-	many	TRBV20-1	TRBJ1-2	CSATKGGGDGYTF	TGCAGTGCTACCAAGGGGGGAGGCGATGGCTACACCTTC
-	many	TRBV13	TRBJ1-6	CASSQRGYNSPLHF	TGTGCCAGCAGCCAGAGGGGGTATAATTCACCCCTCCACTTT
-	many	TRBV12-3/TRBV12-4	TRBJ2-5	CASSFGGRRQETQYF	TGTGCCAGCAGTTTTGGGGGGCGAAGACAAGAGACCCAGTACTTC
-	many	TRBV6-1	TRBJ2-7	CATSPRNYEQYF	TGTGCCACCAGTCCCAGGAACTACGAGCAGTACTTC
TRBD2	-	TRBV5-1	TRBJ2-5	CASSFGGVRSGETQYF	TGCGCCAGCAGCTTTGGGGGGGTTCGGAGTGGAGAGACCCAGTACTTC
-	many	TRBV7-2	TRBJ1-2	CASSFTGTHGYTF	TGTGCCAGCAGCTTTACAGGGACCCATGGCTACACCTTC
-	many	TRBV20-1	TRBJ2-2	CSARPTSSGELFF	TGCAGTGCTAGACCCACTAGTTCCGGGGAGCTGTTTTTT
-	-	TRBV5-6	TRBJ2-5	CASSLVGRGAYQETQYF	TGTGCCAGCAGCTTGGTCGGGAGAGGGGCGTACCAAGAGACCCAGTACTTC
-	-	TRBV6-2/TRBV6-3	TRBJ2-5	CASSYPTGPKVAQYF	TGTGCCAGCAGTTACCCCACGGGACCGAAGGTGGCCCAGTACTTC
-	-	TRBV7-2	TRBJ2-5	CAISSRRSGQETQDF	TGTGCCATCAGTTCCAGACGGAGCGGCCAAGAGACCCAGGACTTC
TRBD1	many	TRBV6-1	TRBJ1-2	CASTRTGSYGYTF	TGTGCCAGCACCAGGACAGGGAGCTATGGCTACACCTTC
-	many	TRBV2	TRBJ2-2	CASRGTYRAPNTGELFF	TGTGCCAGCAGGGGTACCTACAGGGCACCGAACACCGGGGAGCTGTTTTTT
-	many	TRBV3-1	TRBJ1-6	CASSHGTIGSPLHF	TGTGCCAGCAGCCACGGGACCATCGGGTCACCCCTCCACTTT
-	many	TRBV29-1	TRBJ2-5	CSGGPGETQYF	TGCAGCGGAGGGCCCGGAGAGACCCAGTACTTC
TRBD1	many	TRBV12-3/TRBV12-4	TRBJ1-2	CASSRDRGRNGYTF	TGTGCCAGCAGTAGGGACAGGGGGCGTAATGGCTACACCTTC
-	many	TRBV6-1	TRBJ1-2	CASSEQTATYGYTF	TGTGCCAGCAGTGAACAGACAGCAACTTATGGCTACACCTTC
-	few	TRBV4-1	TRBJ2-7	CASSHPTEGGLGVEQYF	TGCGCCAGCAGCCACCCTACGGAGGGGGGTCTAGGGGTGGAGCAGTACTTC
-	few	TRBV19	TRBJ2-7	CASSGGHGEQYF	TGTGCCAGTAGCGGGGGCCACGGGGAGCAGTACTTC